These 2 T cell receptor beta chains were all obtained from the same sample, sequenced in a study of blood T cell repertoires in COVID-19. Only in-frame clones appear in the TCRdb table, and some are missing; sequencing was by immunoSEQ multiplex PCR. Among about 19,000 clones listed, approximately 87% were seen once. Sequencing was carried out using peripheral blood. Receptors were obtained from a human donor in a cohort sampled during active COVID-19.

This chain connects TRBV7-2 to TRBJ2-5, with TRBD2 as a possible D gene (5 bases). The CDR3 loop spans 13 amino acids. Per the germline V gene, CDR1 is SGHTA and CDR2 is FQGNSA. The V and J ends lost 1 base and 6 bases respectively, with 9 bases between them. The CDR3 spells CASSLEEGQTQYF. CDR3 sequence (DNA): TGTGCCAGCAGCTTAGAAGAGGGCCAGACCCAGTACTTC.

The V gene is TRBV28, the J gene TRBJ1-4; D is ambiguous. Germline V gene sequence: CDR1 MDHEN, CDR2 SYDVKM. The CDR3 has 14 amino acids. V was cut by 2 bases and J by 8 bases, with 12 bases left in between. CDR3 DNA: TGTGCCAGCAGTTTACGCGGGCCCGGGGAAAAACTGTTTTTT. Its protein is CASSLRGPGEKLFF.